This T cell receptor (beta chain) derives from a study of blood T cell repertoires in COVID-19. The protocol was immunoSEQ multiplex PCR, while the TCRdb copy is restricted to in-frame clones and leaves out a portion. The repertoire includes 50,000 to 60,000 clones, over 75% of them detected once, and under 30% sits in the top ten. V gave up 7 bases and J gave up 4 bases; unmatched junction bases: 5. The V gene's germline CDR1 is ENHRY and CDR2 SYGVKD. The CDR3 covers 13 residues. What was sequenced was peripheral blood. The sequence was obtained from a woman of 80 years or more with COVID-19, enrolled during active disease. The J gene is TRBJ2-7, the V gene TRBV10-3, with 9 bases aligning to TRBD2. CDR3 sequence: CAINAGGGYEQYF. The DNA for the CDR3 is TGTGCCATCAATGCGGGAGGGGGGTACGAGCAGTACTTC.